These 6 T cell receptor beta chains were all obtained from the same sample, sequenced in a study of cytomegalovirus exposure and HLA in healthy donors (dated by TCRdb to the late 2010s). Libraries were built with the immunoSEQ multiplex PCR assay. A mixture of 60 forward primers for TCR Vbeta segments and 13 reverse primers for TCR Jbeta segments was used in the multiplex PCR. The source is immuneACCESS, and TCRdb retained only in-frame sequences with V and J called. Part of the clones is not carried over; for the studies checked, unresolved V genes explain less than half of this, and the remainder is unexplained. The sample table contains under 150,000 clones; only one count was recorded for roughly 77% of them. The ten largest clonotypes hold 5.5% to 7.5% of the sample. Sequencing was carried out using PBMCs. Receptor source: a woman in her forties in good health and CMV-seropositive.

The genes are TRBV27 and TRBJ2-1; possible D gene TRBD2, 6 bases. The CDR3 has 19 amino acids. The germline gives CDR1 MNHEY, CDR2 SMNVEV (reference sequence). Trimming left V 0 bases short and J 0 bases short, with 18 bases between. CDR3: CASSLSTGLFASSYNEQFF. The CDR3 DNA follows: TGTGCCAGCAGTTTATCGACGGGACTCTTCGCCAGCTCCTACAATGAGCAGTTCTTC.

This sequence joins TRBV11-2 and TRBJ2-4; D is possibly TRBD2 (5 bases). Trimming left V 5 bases short and J 6 bases short, with 17 bases between. Germline V gene lookup returns CDR1 SGHAT and CDR2 FQNNGV. CDR3 length: 15 amino acids. CDR3 sequence: CASSPRTLSINIQYF. CDR3 DNA sequence: TGTGCCAGCAGCCCCCGGACTCTATCTATAAACATTCAGTACTTC.

The chain is built from TRBV27 and TRBJ1-4; D not certain. Germline values: CDR1 MNHEY, CDR2 SMNVEV (reference sequence). Trimming cost V 5 bases and J 0 bases, with 10 bases left between them. The CDR3 extends over 15 amino acids. The CDR3, as DNA: TGTGCCAGCAGTAATAGAATTGCAACTAATGAAAAACTGTTTTTT. Its translation: CASSNRIATNEKLFF.

This chain connects TRBV10-3 to TRBJ1-6, with a possible D match to TRBD1 (6 bases). The germline CDR1 and CDR2 sequences are ENHRY and SYGVKD. Between the trimmed V and J ends, which lost 3 bases and 7 bases, there was a span of 16 bases. The CDR3 consists of 16 residues. The CDR3 here is CAISEGGGGVNSPLHF. In DNA, the CDR3 is TGTGCCATCAGTGAAGGGGGGGGCGGGGTAAATTCACCCCTCCACTTT.

The chain links TRBV7-3 to TRBJ2-1, with 8 bases lining up with TRBD2. Germline CDR1 and CDR2: SGHTA and FQGTGA. J gave up 3 bases and V 1 base, and 8 bases lay outside the gene matches. The CDR3 is 17 amino acids. This CDR3 reads CASSLKGTRSGYNEQFF. The DNA for the CDR3 is TGTGCCAGCAGCTTAAAGGGGACTAGAAGCGGCTACAATGAGCAGTTCTTC.

The chain recombines TRBV30 with TRBJ1-5; TRBD1 might be the D (6 bases). CDR1 is GTSNPN and CDR2 is SVGIG in the germline V gene (reference sequence). The CDR3 runs to 13 residues. Deletions cut 3 bases from V and 2 bases from J, with 8 bases between. The CDR3, as DNA: TGTGCCTGGAGCAGGGGTCGCAATCAGCCCCAGCATTTT. Encoded protein: CAWSRGRNQPQHF.